This entry lists 14 T cell receptor beta chains sequenced from one sample in a study of T cell responses to AZD1222 COVID-19 vaccine. The data were produced by immunoSEQ multiplex PCR, yet TCRdb's version contains in-frame clones alone and is incomplete. The sample has tens of thousands of clones; roughly 87% are singletons. The sample consisted of peripheral blood, taken 28 days after the second AZD1222 dose. The receptors here all came from an adult who received the AZD1222 COVID-19 vaccine.

The chain employs TRBV14 and TRBJ2-7; D unclear. The V end was cut by 4 bases, the J end by 3 bases, with 7 bases between. CDR3 length: 12 residues. From germline, CDR1 is SGHDN and CDR2 FVKESK. Written as DNA, the CDR3 is TGTGCCAGCAGCCTGCGAGTCTACGAGCAGTACTTC. Translated, it gives CASSLRVYEQYF.

The V gene is TRBV5-6, the J gene TRBJ1-3, with 11 bases identical to TRBD1. V shed 4 bases and J 2 bases; nucleotides not matched to a gene: 14. The CDR3 sequence is 19 residues long. Per germline, CDR1 SGHDT and CDR2 YYEEEE. The CDR3 sequence: CASSTRTGGDWFTGNTIYF. In DNA, the CDR3 is TGTGCCAGCAGCACAAGGACAGGGGGCGACTGGTTTACTGGAAACACCATATATTTT.

The V gene is TRBV28, the J gene TRBJ2-1; TRBD2 is a possible D gene (6 bases). V lost 7 bases and J 10 bases, leaving 14 bases between the germline ends. CDR3 length: 12 residues. From germline, CDR1 is MDHEN and CDR2 SYDVKM. The chain's CDR3 is CASTSGRGEQFF. CDR3 nucleotide sequence: TGTGCCAGCACCTCTGGACGGGGGGAGCAGTTCTTC.

The chain combines TRBV6-5 with TRBJ1-2; 7 bases fit TRBD1. V gave up 5 bases and J gave up 5 bases; unmatched junction bases: 5. CDR3 length: 13 residues. CDR1 is MNHEY and CDR2 is SVGAGI in the germline V gene. The chain's CDR3 is CASSPNRGYGYTF. The CDR3 DNA is TGTGCCAGCAGTCCAAACAGGGGATATGGCTACACCTTC.

This clone occurred a few times. The rearrangement uses TRBV19 and TRBJ2-1, with 7 positions matching TRBD1. The CDR3 consists of 14 residues. V dropped 6 bases and J dropped 1; count of bases not matched to a gene: 3. Germline V CDR1 and CDR2: LNHDA, SQIVND (reference sequence). The CDR3 region is CASRGQISYNEQFF. CDR3 DNA sequence: TGTGCCAGTAGGGGACAGATATCCTACAATGAGCAGTTCTTC.

This chain uses TRBV5-1 with TRBJ1-2, with 7 bases identical to TRBD1. J lost 0 bases, V lost 4 bases, and 3 bases had no gene match. Germline V CDR1 and CDR2: SGHRS, YFSETQ. The CDR3 sequence is 14 residues long. For the CDR3, the DNA is TGCGCCAGCAGCCCCACAGGGGCTAACTATGGCTACACCTTC. Protein sequence: CASSPTGANYGYTF. The entire variable domain, with the rest obtained from reference TRBV5-1 and TRBJ1-2, is as follows: KAGVTQTPRYLIKTRGQQVTLSCSPISGHRSVSWYQQTPGQGLQFLFEYFSETQRNKGNFPGRFSGRQFSNSRSEMNVSTLELGDSALYLCASSPTGANYGYTFGSGTRLTVV.

The chain joins TRBV11-2 to TRBJ1-5, with D uncertain. Germline loops: CDR1 SGHAT, CDR2 FQNNGV. Between the trimmed V and J ends, which lost 5 bases and 3 bases, there was a span of 14 bases. CDR3 length: 15 residues. CDR3 nucleotide sequence: TGTGCCAGCAGCCCCGGACGCTTTATCAATCAGCCCCAGCATTTT. The encoded protein is CASSPGRFINQPQHF.

The chain combines TRBV5-1 with TRBJ2-7, with D possibly being TRBD2 (5 bases). V was trimmed by 2 bases and J by 6 bases, leaving 12 bases between them. Germline CDR1 is SGHRS and CDR2 is YFSETQ. The CDR3 has 13 amino acids. CDR3 nucleotides: TGCGCCAGCAGCTTTGGTCTAGCCGGCGAGCAGTACGTC. Translated: CASSFGLAGEQYV.

This chain connects TRBV6-5 to TRBJ2-3; D perhaps matches TRBD1 (5 bases). CDR1 is MNHEY, CDR2 SVGAGI, per germline. The CDR3 totals 14 residues. CDR3 bases: TGTGCTTGCGTGGCAGGGCTTAGCACAGATACGCAGTATTTT. Its protein product is CACVAGLSTDTQYF.

On this clone: This sample includes further DNA sequences coding for the same CDR3. This chain connects TRBV12-3 or TRBV12-4 to TRBJ1-2, with D unresolved. V lost 3 bases and J 1 base, leaving 6 bases between the germline ends. This CDR3 comprises 13 residues. As DNA, the CDR3 is TGTGCCAGCAGTTTGAGAGATAACTATGGCTACACCTTC. It codes for CASSLRDNYGYTF.

The chain links TRBV19 to TRBJ1-1; tentatively, D is TRBD1 (5 bases). CDR3 length equals 14 residues. V lost 5 bases and J lost 3, with 13 bases in between. CDR1 is LNHDA and CDR2 is SQIVND in the germline V gene (reference sequence). CDR3 region: CASSAGMRDTEAFF. DNA for the CDR3: TGTGCCAGTAGTGCAGGGATGCGGGACACTGAAGCTTTCTTT. The full variable domain, rest sourced from reference TRBV19 and TRBJ1-1, is DGGITQSPKYLFRKEGQNVTLSCEQNLNHDAMYWYRQDPGQGLRLIYYSQIVNDFQKGDIAEGYSVSREKKESFPLTVTSAQKNPTAFYLCASSAGMRDTEAFFGQGTRLTVV.

This chain links TRBV11-2 with TRBJ2-7, with D unclear. Per germline, CDR1 SGHAT and CDR2 FQNNGV. V dropped 0 bases and J dropped 1 base, with 7 bases sitting between them. The CDR3 length is 14 residues. CDR3 DNA: TGTGCCAGCAGCTTAGAAGGTTATTCCTACGAGCAGTACTTC. It specifies CASSLEGYSYEQYF. Complete variable domain (other parts from reference TRBV11-2 and TRBJ2-7): EAGVAQSPRYKIIEKRQSVAFWCNPISGHATLYWYQQILGQGPKLLIQFQNNGVVDDSQLPKDRFSAERLKGVDSTLKIQPAKLEDSAVYLCASSLEGYSYEQYFGPGTRLTVT.

The V call is TRBV5-1, the J call TRBJ1-3, with D tentatively TRBD1 (5 bases). CDR3 size: 18 residues. Germline V gene data show CDR1 as SGHRS and CDR2 as YFSETQ. V lost 0 bases to trimming and J lost 1 base, with 17 bases between them. The CDR3 loop is CASSLAGGQGDSGNTIYF. In nucleotides, the CDR3 is TGCGCCAGCAGCTTGGCGGGCGGCCAGGGCGATTCTGGAAACACCATATATTTT.

This chain joins TRBV24-1 and TRBJ2-1, with D perhaps TRBD1 or TRBD2 (6 bases each). There are 16 residues in the CDR3. Trimming removed 5 bases from V and 3 bases from J, with 16 bases in between. Germline V gives CDR1 KGHDR, CDR2 SFDVKD. The CDR3 reads CATSANWGAGYNEQFF. The CDR3 DNA follows: TGTGCCACCAGTGCCAATTGGGGGGCCGGCTACAATGAGCAGTTCTTC.